The next 19 T cell receptor beta chains were all read from a single sample in a study of cytomegalovirus exposure and HLA in healthy donors. PCR was performed using 60 Vbeta and 13 Jbeta primers. The protocol was immunoSEQ multiplex PCR, while the TCRdb copy is restricted to in-frame clones and leaves out a portion. The table records under 250,000 clones, 81% of them present only once. Sequencing input: PBMCs. The receptors stem from a woman aged 55-69 years in good health and CMV-seropositive.

The chain employs TRBV5-6 and TRBJ2-5, with TRBD1 as a possible D gene (6 bases). The J call may be mistaken, given a closer DNA end match to TRBJ2-7. The CDR3 covers 14 residues. CDR1 and CDR2 (germline): SGHDT, YYEEEE. CDR3 region: CASSFRDNSYEQYF. CDR3 in DNA: TGTGCCAGCAGCTTCCGGGACAACTCCTACGAGCAGTACTTC.

On this clone itself: At one end, the junction sequence differs from germline, possibly due to a read error. The V and J genes are TRBV28 and TRBJ2-7, with 7 bases matching TRBD2. The length of the CDR3 is 12 residues. Germline V lookup: CDR1 MDHEN, CDR2 SYDVKM. CDR3 DNA sequence: TGTGCCAGCAGCCCCGGTCGCGGGAGAACTCGGTTC. The encoded protein is CASSPGRGRTRF.

The J gene is TRBJ1-5, the V gene TRBV4-1; 9 nucleotides match TRBD1. This CDR3 region has 14 residues. The germline CDR1 and CDR2 sequences are MGHRA and YSYEKL. V gave up 6 bases and J gave up 4 bases; unmatched junction bases: 4. CDR3 loop: CASRGTGWNQPQHF. The CDR3 DNA follows: TGCGCCAGCAGAGGGACAGGGTGGAATCAGCCCCAGCATTTT.

The chain links TRBV5-4 to TRBJ2-5; TRBD1 matches at 8 bases. The CDR3 runs to 14 residues. Unmatched junction bases numbered 3, after V lost 3 bases and J lost 2 bases. The germline V gene has CDR1 SGHNT and CDR2 YYREEE (reference sequence). CDR3 region: CASSSNRGQETQYF. DNA for the CDR3: TGTGCCAGCAGCTCCAACAGGGGGCAAGAGACCCAGTACTTC.

The CDR3 nucleotides read TGTGCCAGCAGCCCACTTCGGGGGGGGACCACTGAAGCTTTCTTT. Translated: CASSPLRGGTTEAFF. The chain has TRBV27 and TRBJ1-1, with D possibly being TRBD1 (5 bases). V was shortened by 6 bases and J by 4 bases, with 18 bases between the two germline ends. Per germline, CDR1 MNHEY and CDR2 SMNVEV (reference sequence). The CDR3 runs 15 residues.

The table lists this clone with a count of one. The chain is built from TRBV19 and TRBJ1-2, with TRBD1 matching 8 bases. The CDR3 sequence is 13 residues long. Per the germline V gene, CDR1 is LNHDA and CDR2 is SQIVND (reference sequence). V trimming: 0 bases; J trimming: 7 bases; junction bases outside the gene matches: 1. The CDR3 spells CASSIEDRAGYTF. CDR3 DNA: TGTGCCAGTAGTATAGAGGACAGGGCTGGCTACACCTTC. Using reference TRBV19 and TRBJ1-2 for the parts outside the CDR3, the full variable domain is DGGITQSPKYLFRKEGQNVTLSCEQNLNHDAMYWYRQDPGQGLRLIYYSQIVNDFQKGDIAEGYSVSREKKESFPLTVTSAQKNPTAFYLCASSIEDRAGYTFGSGTRLTVV.

The V gene is TRBV6-1, the J gene TRBJ1-5; tentatively, D is TRBD1 (6 bases). The CDR3 totals 15 residues. V lost 7 bases and J lost 7, with 20 bases in between. The germline gives CDR1 MNHNS, CDR2 SASEGT. The CDR3 sequence: CASIQGIGGSQPQHF. The CDR3 DNA reads TGTGCCAGCATTCAGGGGATTGGGGGTAGCCAGCCCCAGCATTTT.

The gene calls are TRBV5-5 and TRBJ2-7, with D perhaps matching TRBD1 (6 bases). The CDR3 spans 14 residues. The germline CDR1 and CDR2 sequences are SGHKS and YYEKEE (reference sequence). V lost 0 bases to trimming and J lost 6 bases, with 13 bases between them. The CDR3 protein is CASSLDYRDGEQYF. The CDR3 DNA follows: TGTGCCAGCAGCTTGGACTACAGGGATGGCGAGCAGTACTTC.

The CDR3 here is CASSVGPNSYNEQFF. CDR3 bases: TGTGCCAGCAGCGTAGGGCCCAACTCCTACAATGAGCAGTTCTTC. The genes are TRBV9 and TRBJ2-1; D not resolved. The CDR3 totals 15 residues. Germline V CDR1 and CDR2: SGDLS, YYNGEE. V dropped 0 bases and J dropped 0 bases, with 7 bases sitting between them.

This clone appeared once. V usage is TRBV9 and J usage is TRBJ2-1; 13 nucleotides match TRBD2. Germline V gene data show CDR1 as SGDLS and CDR2 as YYNGEE. The V segment lost 4 bases and the J segment 7 bases; nucleotides outside the gene matches: 17. The CDR3 is 19 residues long. CDR3 sequence reads: CASSIDRGETSGRLNEQFF. CDR3 DNA: TGTGCCAGCAGCATCGACAGAGGAGAGACTAGCGGGAGGCTTAATGAGCAGTTCTTC. The whole variable domain, remainder taken from reference TRBV9 and TRBJ2-1, is DSGVTQTPKHLITATGQRVTLRCSPRSGDLSVYWYQQSLDQGLQFLIQYYNGEERAKGNILERFSAQQFPDLHSELNLSSLELGDSALYFCASSIDRGETSGRLNEQFFGPGTRLTVL.

Concerning this clone: The junction and the germline gene differ at one end; a read error may be behind it. In DNA, the CDR3 is TGTTCCAGCAGCTTAGGGGCGGGCGCCTCCTACGAGCAGTACTTC. Protein sequence: CSSSLGAGASYEQYF. The V gene is TRBV7-9, the J gene TRBJ2-7; the D call may be TRBD1 or TRBD2 (5 bases each). The germline gives CDR1 SEHNR, CDR2 FQNEAQ (reference sequence). This CDR3 comprises 15 residues.

This clone appeared a single time. The V and J genes are TRBV29-1 and TRBJ1-1; no firm D call. The CDR3 is 14 amino acids. CDR1 and CDR2 from the germline V gene are SQVTM and ANQGSEA. Trimming left V 4 bases short and J 1 base short, with 13 bases between. The CDR3, as DNA: TGCAGCGTTGTCGGCCGCCCGGGGAACACTGAAGCTTTCTTT. The encoded protein is CSVVGRPGNTEAFF.

This clone has only one observation. V and J are TRBV19 and TRBJ2-5, with a weak D call TRBD1 (5 bases). CDR1 and CDR2 (germline): LNHDA, SQIVND (reference sequence). Trimming cost V 4 bases and J 6 bases, with 12 bases left between them. This CDR3 has 13 residues. CDR3: CASSTSAGQTQYF. CDR3 coding DNA: TGTGCCAGTAGTACCTCCGCAGGGCAGACCCAGTACTTC.

This clone turned up a few times. This chain links TRBV6-1 with TRBJ2-1, with 16 bases aligning to TRBD2. V trimming: 4 bases; J trimming: 7 bases; junction bases outside the gene matches: 7. The germline CDR1 and CDR2 sequences are MNHNS and SASEGT. The CDR3 covers 17 residues. CDR3 protein: CASSAGTSGRAANEQFF. In nucleotides, the CDR3 is TGTGCCAGCAGTGCCGGGACTAGCGGGAGGGCCGCGAATGAGCAGTTCTTC.

This clone was found a few times. The chain recombines TRBV19 with TRBJ2-3, with 7 bases identical to TRBD2. Germline V gene data show CDR1 as LNHDA and CDR2 as SQIVND (reference sequence). Germline trimming cut 4 bases from V and 2 bases from J; bases unmatched to any gene: 6. This CDR3 spans 15 amino acids. The CDR3 DNA follows: TGTGCCAGTAGTAGGGGACTAACGACCACAGATACGCAGTATTTT. Protein product: CASSRGLTTTDTQYF. Using reference TRBV19 and TRBJ2-3 for the parts outside the CDR3, the full variable domain is DGGITQSPKYLFRKEGQNVTLSCEQNLNHDAMYWYRQDPGQGLRLIYYSQIVNDFQKGDIAEGYSVSREKKESFPLTVTSAQKNPTAFYLCASSRGLTTTDTQYFGPGTRLTVL.

The V and J genes are TRBV23-1 and TRBJ1-3, with TRBD1 matching 7 bases. TRBV23-1 is classed as an ORF, of uncertain function. This CDR3 spans 16 amino acids. V gave up 6 bases and J gave up 3 bases; unmatched junction bases: 11. The DNA of the CDR3 is TGCGCCAGCAGATGTACCGGGACAGAACGTGGAAACACCATATATTTT. Amino acids: CASRCTGTERGNTIYF.

The CDR3 region is CASSLGGTLNQPQHF. In DNA form, the CDR3 reads TGTGCCAGCAGCTTAGGAGGGACACTCAATCAGCCCCAGCATTTT. The rearrangement joins TRBV7-9 to TRBJ1-5, with D possibly matching TRBD1 (6 bases). V was cut by 1 base and J by 3 bases, with 10 bases left in between. CDR1 and CDR2 (germline): SEHNR, FQNEAQ (reference sequence). CDR3 size: 15 residues.

This chain connects TRBV4-1 to TRBJ2-4; D is possibly TRBD1 (6 bases). The CDR3 sequence is 14 residues long. Between the trimmed V and J ends, which lost 7 bases and 6 bases, there was a span of 16 bases. Germline V gives CDR1 MGHRA, CDR2 YSYEKL. CDR3 amino acids: CASTTTGQGNIQYF. The CDR3 DNA is TGCGCCAGCACAACCACAGGGCAGGGAAACATTCAGTACTTC.

In this sample, this clone turned up a few times. The chain carries TRBV4-1 and TRBJ1-3; 8 bases fit TRBD1. Germline V CDR1 and CDR2: MGHRA, YSYEKL. V lost 2 bases, J lost 4 bases, and 13 bases stayed unmatched. The CDR3 totals 18 residues. The CDR3 spells CASSQTQVRQGTGNTIYF. In DNA form, the CDR3 reads TGCGCCAGCAGCCAAACCCAGGTTAGACAGGGGACCGGAAACACCATATATTTT.